Each of the 25 T cell receptor beta chains below was sequenced from the same sample in a study of T cell responses to AZD1222 COVID-19 vaccine. The table came from immunoSEQ multiplex PCR; TCRdb's copy has only in-frame clones and leaves some out. Here the sample spans 100,000 to 150,000 clones, roughly 90% being singletons. The sequencing used peripheral blood, collected on day 0 of AZD1222 vaccination. The source is an adult in good health.

The chain carries TRBV30 and TRBJ2-4, with D perhaps given as TRBD1 or TRBD2 (5 bases each). The CDR3 length is 12 residues. Trimming pared 7 bases from V and 7 bases from J, leaving 14 bases between. Germline CDR1 is GTSNPN and CDR2 is SVGIG (reference sequence). Written as DNA, the CDR3 is TGTGCCTTATCCGGGACGAAGAACATTCAGTACTTC. The encoded protein is CALSGTKNIQYF.

The chain has TRBV2 and TRBJ1-1; weak D call: TRBD1 (5 bases). Germline V gene data show CDR1 as SNHLY and CDR2 as FYNNEI. V was cut by 6 bases and J by 5 bases, with 25 bases left in between. The CDR3 loop spans 17 amino acids. The CDR3 DNA sequence: TGTGCCAGCAGCCCCCGTCTAATCTTGGTCTCAGGGACTGAAGCTTTCTTT. Translating it yields CASSPRLILVSGTEAFF.

V gene TRBV9 combines with J gene TRBJ1-2, with D maybe TRBD1 (5 bases). Trimming pared 2 bases from V and 3 bases from J, leaving 14 bases between. The CDR3 has 15 residues. Germline loops: CDR1 SGDLS, CDR2 YYNGEE. In DNA, the CDR3 is TGTGCCAGCAGCGTTGGCACCAGGGCGGACTATGGCTACACCTTC. This sequence encodes CASSVGTRADYGYTF.

The chain joins TRBV6-1 to TRBJ1-4; TRBD1 aligns across 11 bases. The length of the CDR3 is 17 residues. The J segment lost 8 bases and the V segment lost 4 bases, leaving 12 bases of the junction unmatched. Germline CDR1 reads MNHNS; CDR2 reads SASEGT. DNA of the CDR3: TGTGCCAGCAGTGCGGGGGACAGGGGGGAGAGAGGCGAAAAACTGTTTTTT. Translated, it gives CASSAGDRGERGEKLFF.

The chain recombines TRBV7-2 with TRBJ2-1, with 10 bases that match TRBD2. Germline CDR1 is SGHTA and CDR2 is FQGNSA. V lost 4 bases, J lost 5 bases, and 5 bases stayed unmatched. The CDR3 extends over 15 amino acids. CDR3 amino acids: CASSSIAGGNNEQFF. DNA of the CDR3: TGTGCCAGCAGCTCAATAGCGGGAGGCAACAATGAGCAGTTCTTC.

J is TRBJ2-7 and V is TRBV5-1; D is undetermined. The CDR3 runs to 13 residues. Trimming removed 3 bases at V and 2 bases at J, with 9 bases between. Germline loops: CDR1 SGHRS, CDR2 YFSETQ. CDR3 DNA: TGCGCCAGCAGCTCCGACAACCCCTACGAGCAGTACTTC. As protein: CASSSDNPYEQYF.

The chain has TRBV30 and TRBJ1-1, with 9 bases fitting TRBD1. The trim removed 8 bases at V and 4 bases at J, leaving 11 bases unmatched. This CDR3 region has 14 residues. CDR1 GTSNPN and CDR2 SVGIG come from the germline V gene (reference sequence). This CDR3 is CARTPGTGITEAFF. In DNA, the CDR3 is TGTGCCCGGACTCCCGGGACAGGGATCACTGAAGCTTTCTTT.

This chain links TRBV3-1 (or the pseudogene TRBV3-2) with TRBJ2-1; 10 nucleotides agree with TRBD2. V was pared by 2 bases and J by 7 bases, with 5 bases of the junction left unmatched. CDR3 length: 15 amino acids. Germline loops: CDR1 LGHDT, CDR2 YNNKEL (reference sequence). Here the CDR3 reads CASSQPSGGLNEQFF. The DNA for the CDR3 is TGTGCCAGCAGCCAACCTAGCGGGGGATTAAATGAGCAGTTCTTC.

This clone is a singleton in its sample. The genes are TRBV28 and TRBJ1-6, with D perhaps TRBD1 (5 bases). Per the germline V gene, CDR1 is MDHEN and CDR2 is SYDVKM. This CDR3 is built from 12 residues. Trimming took 6 bases from V and 9 from J, leaving 9 bases between them. CDR3 in DNA: TGTGCCAGCAGACAGGAATTTTCACCCCTCCACTTT. It translates to CASRQEFSPLHF.

CDR3 bases: TGCGCCAGCAGCTTCCTGGACGGCCCCTACGAGCAGTACTTC. It specifies CASSFLDGPYEQYF. The genes are TRBV5-1 and TRBJ2-7; D uncertain. Trimming took off 2 bases at V and 2 bases at J, with 11 bases between the two ends. The CDR3 length is 14 residues. CDR1 and CDR2 (germline): SGHRS, YFSETQ.

J is TRBJ2-7 and V is TRBV29-1; 8 bases are shared with TRBD1. Looked up from germline, CDR1 is SQVTM and CDR2 is ANQGSEA. J was trimmed by 3 bases and V by 7 bases; bases with no gene match: 5. This CDR3 spans 12 amino acids. CDR3 sequence reads: CSAWTGNYEQYF. CDR3 in DNA: TGCAGCGCCTGGACAGGGAACTACGAGCAGTACTTC.

V is TRBV6-4 and J is TRBJ1-5; no clear D gene. The germline V gene encodes CDR1 MRHNA and CDR2 SNTAGT. The V end was cut by 3 bases, the J end by 0 bases, with 15 bases between. The CDR3 is 17 residues long. As DNA, the CDR3 is TGTGCCAGCAGTGAGGGCAGACGTTCCGTTAGCAATCAGCCCCAGCATTTT. Translation gives CASSEGRRSVSNQPQHF.

The gene calls are TRBV29-1 and TRBJ2-2; D gene uncertain. Trimming left V 6 bases short and J 2 bases short, with 7 bases between. The CDR3 extends over 12 amino acids. Germline CDR1 and CDR2: SQVTM and ANQGSEA. CDR3 nucleotide sequence: TGCAGCGTACAGACAAACACCGGGGAGCTGTTTTTT. Translation gives CSVQTNTGELFF.

The V call is TRBV5-1, the J call TRBJ1-6; a possible D gene is TRBD1 (6 bases). Germline CDR1 reads SGHRS; CDR2 reads YFSETQ. V lost 6 bases and J 6 bases, leaving 10 bases between the germline ends. This CDR3 region has 13 residues. The CDR3, as DNA: TGCGCCAGCAACCTGGACAGTAATTCACCCCTCCACTTT. Translated: CASNLDSNSPLHF. Using reference TRBV5-1 and TRBJ1-6 for the parts outside the CDR3, the full variable domain is KAGVTQTPRYLIKTRGQQVTLSCSPISGHRSVSWYQQTPGQGLQFLFEYFSETQRNKGNFPGRFSGRQFSNSRSEMNVSTLELGDSALYLCASNLDSNSPLHFGNGTRLTVT.

CDR3 nucleotide sequence: TGTGCCAGCAGTAGGCGGGAACAAGGAGAGACCCAGTACTTC. This encodes CASSRREQGETQYF. The gene calls are TRBV25-1 and TRBJ2-5, with a tentative D call TRBD2 (6 bases). V lost 5 bases, J lost 4 bases, and 14 bases lay in between. The V gene's germline CDR1 is MGHDK and CDR2 SYGVNS. This CDR3 comprises 14 residues. Drawing the rest from reference TRBV25-1 and TRBJ2-5, the complete variable domain is EADIYQTPRYLVIGTGKKITLECSQTMGHDKMYWYQQDPGMELHLIHYSYGVNSTEKGDLSSESTVSRIRTEHFPLTLESARPSHTSQYLCASSRREQGETQYFGPGTRLLVL.

The rearrangement uses TRBV5-1 and TRBJ2-2; weak D call: TRBD2 (6 bases). There are 16 residues in the CDR3. V was shortened by 3 bases and J by 6 bases, with 18 bases between the two germline ends. The germline V gene encodes CDR1 SGHRS and CDR2 YFSETQ. CDR3 region: CASSWNWEAGAGELFF. The CDR3 DNA follows: TGCGCCAGCAGCTGGAACTGGGAGGCAGGAGCCGGGGAGCTGTTTTTT.

This chain connects TRBV28 to TRBJ2-1; D remains unclear. The ends were cut back, 6 bases at V and 5 bases at J, with 17 bases in the middle. Per the germline V gene, CDR1 is MDHEN and CDR2 is SYDVKM. CDR3 length equals 15 residues. CDR3: CASSTSFYKNNEQFF. CDR3 DNA sequence: TGTGCCAGCAGCACCAGTTTCTATAAGAACAATGAGCAGTTCTTC.

The gene calls are TRBV7-2 and TRBJ1-2; a weak D match, TRBD1 (5 bases). V gave up 3 bases and J gave up 2 bases, with 10 bases separating them. The CDR3 has 14 residues. CDR1 and CDR2 from the germline V gene are SGHTA and FQGNSA. In DNA, the CDR3 is TGTGCCAGCAGCTTTGCCCAGGGCAACTATGGCTACACCTTC. Residues: CASSFAQGNYGYTF.

This chain links TRBV5-1 with TRBJ2-2; D may be TRBD2 (6 bases). The germline CDR1 and CDR2 sequences are SGHRS and YFSETQ. V was cut by 4 bases and J by 2 bases, with 9 bases left in between. This CDR3 spans 14 amino acids. In nucleotides, the CDR3 is TGCGCCAGCAGCGGGACTCTCAACACCGGGGAGCTGTTTTTT. It translates to CASSGTLNTGELFF.

This chain joins TRBV6-2 or TRBV6-3 and TRBJ1-2; weak D call: TRBD1 (6 bases). The germline V gene encodes CDR1 MNHEY and CDR2 SVGEGT. This CDR3 has 12 residues. Trimming took off 2 bases at V and 10 bases at J, with 11 bases between the two ends. CDR3 in amino acids: CASSYTGQLYTF. In DNA form, the CDR3 reads TGTGCCAGCAGTTACACCGGACAGCTCTACACCTTC.

V usage is TRBV6-1 and J usage is TRBJ1-2; D gene ambiguous. The CDR3 is 14 residues long. Germline V gene data show CDR1 as MNHNS and CDR2 as SASEGT. V was clipped by 3 bases and J by 7 bases, with 15 bases between them. The CDR3 loop is CASSDSSWAGGYTF. The CDR3 bases are TGTGCCAGCAGTGATAGCTCTTGGGCTGGTGGCTACACCTTC.

This clone appeared a single time. CDR3 bases: TGTGCCAGCAGTTTATCCACAGGGCTGGGGGCTATCAATCAGCCCCAGCATTTT. It codes for CASSLSTGLGAINQPQHF. V gene TRBV28 combines with J gene TRBJ1-5; D is possibly TRBD1 (6 bases). V lost 1 base and J lost 3, with 19 bases in between. The CDR3 has 18 residues. CDR1 and CDR2 from the germline V gene are MDHEN and SYDVKM.

The chain has TRBV5-1 and TRBJ1-4, with D uncertain. The CDR3 has 13 residues. The germline V gene has CDR1 SGHRS and CDR2 YFSETQ. V was trimmed by 3 bases and J by 8 bases, leaving 11 bases between them. CDR3 nucleotides: TGCGCCAGCAGCTATCGATACGGCGAAAAACTGTTTTTT. Translation gives CASSYRYGEKLFF.

The chain is built from TRBV5-4 and TRBJ2-5; 8 bases are a match to TRBD1. The V gene end was trimmed by 5 bases and the J gene end by 0 bases; junction bases not matched to a gene: 6. Germline loops: CDR1 SGHNT, CDR2 YYREEE (reference sequence). This CDR3 has 15 residues. CDR3 sequence: CASRVDRVYQETQYF. The CDR3 bases are TGTGCCAGCAGAGTGGACAGGGTTTACCAAGAGACCCAGTACTTC. The variable domain in full, with the rest retrieved from reference TRBV5-4 and TRBJ2-5, is ETGVTQSPTHLIKTRGQQVTLRCSSQSGHNTVSWYQQALGQGPQFIFQYYREEENGRGNFPPRFSGLQFPNYSSELNVNALELDDSALYLCASRVDRVYQETQYFGPGTRLLVL.

This chain connects TRBV7-3 to TRBJ1-6; 7 nucleotides agree with TRBD1. In germline, CDR1 is SGHTA, CDR2 FQGTGA. With 0 bases clipped from V and 7 bases from J, the junction kept 0 bases outside the gene matches. The CDR3 loop spans 14 amino acids. The CDR3 nucleotides read TGTGCCAGCAGCTTAACGACAGGGAATTCACCCCTCCACTTT. It codes for CASSLTTGNSPLHF.